This T cell receptor beta chain derives from a study of post-analysis software for immune sequencing data. Whole-study findings and limits: The five TRBV segments detected at higher frequency in patients than in controls included TRBV5-6, TRBV5-1 and TRBV20-1. Significantly lower normalized Chao1 diversity was found in patients with multiple sclerosis relative to controls.

Germline CDR1 is SGHTA and CDR2 is FQGNSA. CDR3 length: 16 residues. Trimming cost V 2 bases and J 2 bases, with 14 bases left between them. Note on this clonotype: Its specificity is not known.

cDNA libraries for TCR beta contained unique molecular identifiers. TCRdb reanalysed the PCR reads using MiXCR and keeps one entry per CDR3 protein. The sample yields around 400,000 distinct CDR3 sequences, around 37% seen once. This TCR came from a girl aged 5-17 years with multiple sclerosis. Sequenced sample: blood. The gene calls are TRBV7-2 and TRBJ2-3; the D gene is possibly TRBD2 (6 bases). CDR3 sequence (DNA): TGTGCCAGCAGCTTACTGGCGGGGTCTATCACAGATACGCAGTATTTT. Translating gives CASSLLAGSITDTQYF.